Below, one TCR beta chain is given with its context. Its antigen remains unknown. Repertoires were generated with immunoSEQ multiplex PCR, while TCRdb's copy carries only in-frame clones and drops some. The sample carries roughly 50,000 clones, roughly 88% recorded once. Alongside CTLA-4 blockade with ipilimumab, patients with chemo-refractory metastatic non-small-cell lung cancer received focal radiation. This CDR3 spans 16 amino acids. Germline CDR1 reads ENHRY; CDR2 reads SYGVKD. V lost 3 bases and J 0 bases, leaving 13 bases between the germline ends. The sample originates from a study of radiotherapy plus CTLA-4 blockade in lung cancer. General observations from the study: According to reports, early shifts in blood T cell clones, alongside interferon-beta, forecast response most accurately. Some TCR clones had been derived from tumors. These clones expanded in peripheral blood after radiotherapy plus ipilimumab.

The sequencing used peripheral blood, collected from a patient treated with radiotherapy plus ipilimumab. This sequence joins TRBV10-3 and TRBJ2-3; D may be TRBD1 (6 bases). The TCR was taken from a human donor with non-small cell lung cancer whose response to radiotherapy plus ipilimumab could not be evaluated. The CDR3 DNA reads as TGTGCCATCAGTGATACAGGGTCGGGAAGCACAGATACGCAGTATTTT. Residues: CAISDTGSGSTDTQYF.